The present T cell receptor beta chain was sequenced within a study of cytomegalovirus exposure and HLA in healthy donors (dated 2017 in TCRdb). General notes on the study: An earlier analysis of fewer than 750 of the donors reported 276 Gb of sequence data and around 110 million unique TCR beta sequences obtained from some 170 million T cells. An early release that covered about 640 HLA-typed donors contained about 300 gigabases of sequencing data and about 84 million unique TCR sequences. Of the approximately 400 genotyped donors, 65% to 90% were placed in the genetic ancestry cluster associated with self-reported Caucasian donors. The study aimed to test whether cataloging public T cell receptors could reveal signatures of past pathogen exposure. The T cell repertoires of 700 or so subjects were profiled by immunosequencing and related to cytomegalovirus serostatus. Along with the roughly 670-subject first cohort, a separate validation cohort of over a hundred different subjects was used. To predict cytomegalovirus infection status, the study brought together high-throughput TCR immunosequencing, statistical association of individual TCRs with disease status, and machine learning. A later analysis re-examined previously published TCR beta repertoires from hundreds of donors and added high-resolution HLA genotyping to investigate patterns of TCR occurrence. Rather than drawing on any new phenotypic data, the later analysis identified candidate immune exposures from TCR beta sequences and the way those sequences occurred across donors. An earlier analysis of around 540 of the donors applied high-throughput TCR beta sequencing to assess whether each TCR beta V gene segment acted as functional or pseudogenic. Alongside the repertoire data, information on donor age, sex, ethnicity and CMV serostatus was compiled. In a later genetic analysis, genome-wide SNP genotypes for about 55% of the roughly 700 donors were used, and that subset was treated as a discovery cohort. Every discovery cohort repertoire had been produced on one sequencing platform. HLA typing included class I and class II loci at four-digit resolution. The number of donors typed differed by locus, with roughly 629-640 for A, B, C, DRB1 and DQB1, around 560 for DQA1, some 570 for DPA1, and approximately 470 for DPB1. Roughly five DR-DQ haplotypes were treated as single units for association and clustering because of strong linkage in the cohort. Among 300 to 500 genotyped donors of the cohort, an average of about 240,000 unique TCR beta nucleotide sequences was sequenced per donor, of which about 18% were non-productive.

The cohort comprised 666 healthy bone marrow donors. At the time of sampling, all cohort members were nominally healthy, though unrecorded immune exposures were likely present. The donor tested CMV seronegative and was one of the 352 seronegative cohort members. A peripheral blood sample was collected from each donor, and TCR beta sequencing was performed on peripheral blood mononuclear cells. The Qiagen DNeasy Blood Extraction Kit was used to extract genomic DNA from the blood cell samples. To note about this clone: Its antigen is currently not known. No base qualities exist here, and no much larger clone lies one base off it.

The library came from the immunoSEQ multiplex PCR assay. The multiplex PCR relied on a mix of 60 forward primers for TCR Vbeta segments and 13 reverse primers for TCR Jbeta segments. The CDR3 region of rearranged TCR beta genes was amplified from genomic DNA by a multiplex PCR assay. The amplified TCR beta libraries were sequenced on the Illumina HiSeq System as 87-base-pair reads. The published analysis was carried out like this. A later analysis counted approximately 84 million unique TCR beta chains across the 670 or so repertoires, and 9.5 million to 11 million of these chains were shared by at least two donors. Raw reads were error-corrected and collapsed into unique sequences by a nearest-neighbor algorithm in which closely related sequences were merged to remove PCR and sequencing errors. To assign V, D and J gene segments, CDR3 sequences were aligned to IMGT reference sequences. For a sequence to be retained, at least a six-nucleotide match to both a V gene segment and a J gene segment was required. A rearrangement counted as productive if the CDR3 had no stop codons and remained in frame with V and J, and every other rearrangement counted as non-productive. CDR3 was defined according to IMGT convention as the region running from the second conserved V-encoded cysteine to the conserved J-encoded phenylalanine. In an earlier analysis of around 600 of the donors, sequences lacking an unambiguous match to a single V gene segment were excluded. In an earlier analysis of approximately 550 of the donors, V segments were called functional above 56.7% productive rearrangements and were called segregating when the between-donor standard deviation exceeded 5%. A statistical classification framework was developed to diagnose cytomegalovirus status using the catalog of TCR beta chain sequences. In a later analysis, TCR nucleotide sequences were compared against IMGT/GENE-DB human TR gene sequences so that V and J genes could be assigned. Using the TCRdist pipeline, a later analysis assigned CDR3 sequences along with most-parsimonious VDJ recombination scenarios. In a later analysis, every TCR beta chain was defined by the combination of its CDR3 amino acid sequence and its V-gene family, and reads without a unique V-gene family were dropped. A later analysis removed 450 to 600 highly shared, low-generation-probability nucleotide sequences to deal with suspected cross-contamination and a sequencing artifact. A later analysis calculated a clonal expansion index for each public chain from normalized within-repertoire ranks of inferred template counts. In a later analysis, generation probabilities were computed using a VDJ recombination model fitted to out-of-frame rearrangements, and the results were checked against IGoR. Hypergeometric tests were used in a later analysis to score TCR-TCR, TCR-HLA and TCR-CMV co-occurrence, with a repertoire-size bias correction applied to the TCR pairs. False discovery rates were estimated in a later analysis by permuting HLA or CMV assignments 20 times. In a later analysis, co-occurring TCRs were grouped using DBSCAN, and TCRdist sequence similarity was added for clustering within HLA-allele-positive subsets. Repertoires with fewer than 30,000 or more than 120,000 public chains were left out of co-occurrence clustering, as were about 5 repertoires with anomalous nucleotide sharing. TCRdb limited this immuneACCESS table to in-frame rearrangements with V and J called. A share of clones is missing; checked studies link under half to unresolved V genes, and the rest is unexplained. V and J calls and clone size come straight from that table; D and trimming were deduced from the DNA. This sample lists 250,000 to 350,000 clones; 80% were detected once. 0.3% to 0.35% of the sample comes from the top ten.

Beyond this particular receptor, the publication reports: Three of the identified cytomegalovirus-associated TCR beta chains were confirmed in vitro to be specific for cytomegalovirus antigens. Most TCR sequences were observed very rarely across donors, whereas some public TCRs were present in many individuals. The sequencing pipeline was judged likely to have produced a cluster of highly shared sequence variants as a technical artifact. In a later analysis, most CMV-associated TCR beta chains were found to appear HLA-restricted, with HLA associations seemingly driven largely by CMV exposure. The study gave a list of about 170 TCR beta chains associated with cytomegalovirus. Correlated functional status among segregating V segments might be attributable to linkage disequilibrium, but an unknown experimental factor could not be ruled out. According to the authors, the approach could potentially be generalized to other disease states and immunological phenotypes. In an earlier analysis of approximately 600 of the donors, most TCR beta V segments were observed in productive rearrangements about 87% or about 30% of the time, broadly matching IMGT annotations. In a later analysis, HLA-associated TCR beta chains were found to be more clonally expanded and to have lower generation probabilities than equally common non-associated chains. HLA typing was unavailable for some donors at each locus, so association tests used only the typed subset. Some IMGT-functional V segments, including TRBV6-2 and TRBV6-3, could not be distinguished by the 87-base-pair reads and were therefore excluded. Only TCR beta chains were sequenced in this cohort, and the absence of alpha or paired-chain data limited detectable features. A later genetic analysis associated a missense DCLRE1C variant with V-gene and J-gene trimming of TCR beta chains, and an independent cohort replicated the association. According to a later analysis, TCR association rates differed among HLA loci, with DRB1 alleles showing the most associated TCRs and HLA-C alleles showing the fewest. Assigning TCR associations to individual alleles was difficult when HLA alleles, especially DR and DQ, strongly co-occurred. In a later analysis, several top co-occurrence clusters were reported to appear linked to parvovirus B19, influenza, CMV and Epstein-Barr virus. For the cohort, immune exposure information was limited to CMV serostatus. A further reported finding was that TCR beta sequences accurately predicted the HLA-A and HLA-B alleles for most subjects in the first cohort. Roughly uniform sequencing depth across donors was assumed in presence/absence analyses, although this assumption may not hold. A later analysis associated 15,000 to 20,000 TCR beta sequences with specific HLA alleles at a false discovery rate of 0.05. In both the original and validation cohorts, the classifier was reported to diagnose cytomegalovirus status with high specificity and sensitivity. Because counts were too low, approximately 18 rarely observed V segments, including chromosome 9 orphons, were excluded from the earlier analysis of 587 of the donors. Compared with the roughly 670-donor mean, donors in an Asian-associated ancestry cluster had fewer N-insertions in productive TCRs, according to a later genetic analysis.

The germline V gene provides CDR1 SGDLS and CDR2 YYNGEE. From cysteine to phenylalanine, the CDR3 is 15 amino acids long. Solely the CDR3 DNA is kept, with 45 bases framed from the first base. This TCR was sampled from a girl aged 2-10 years in good health and CMV-seronegative. Sequences were obtained from PBMCs. The chain is made from TRBV9 and TRBJ2-5; the central 12 bases match TRBD2. The J call is doubtful: the DNA matches TRBJ2-7 better. The DNA is as follows: TGTGCCAGCAGCTTAACTAGCGGGGGGTTCTACGAGCAGTACTTC. Protein translation: CASSLTSGGFYEQYF.